A selection of T cell receptor beta chains follows, all from one sample in a study of T cell responses to AZD1222 COVID-19 vaccine. Using immunoSEQ multiplex PCR, the repertoire was profiled, and TCRdb retains in-frame clones only, with some absent. The sample consists of 140,000 to 150,000 clones, approximately 88% of them appearing once. The sequencing here drew on peripheral blood, taken 28 days after the second dose of the MenACWY control vaccine. The receptor set was obtained from an adult who received the MenACWY meningococcal vaccine as a control. CDR3s include the opening cysteine and the closing phenylalanine or tryptophan. D genes are given only for firm matches. A clone size is listed for some rows: how often the clone was seen (once, few, many), or a class if it is expanded.

V gene	J gene	D gene	clone size	CDR3 DNA	CDR3 protein
TRBV6-6	TRBJ2-1	TRBD2	-	TGTGCCAGCAGGGGACTAGCGGGAGAGAATGAGCAGTTCTTC	CASRGLAGENEQFF
TRBV4-1	TRBJ2-3	-	few	TGCGCCAGCAGCCGAGACTCGTACTTCACAGATACGCAGTATTTT	CASSRDSYFTDTQYF
TRBV6-5	TRBJ2-5	-	-	TGTGCCAGCGTAAACCAAGAGACCCAGTACTTC	CASVNQETQYF
TRBV6-5	TRBJ1-3	-	-	TGTGCCAGCAGATCCCCAGGGAAGGTAGACACCATATATTTT	CASRSPGKVDTIYF
TRBV15	TRBJ2-7	-	-	TGTGCCACCAGCAGAGTTACGGGGGACCACGAGCAGTACTTC	CATSRVTGDHEQYF
TRBV3-1/TRBV3-2	TRBJ2-3	-	-	TGTGCCAGCGGAAAAATGGGGGGCACAGATACGCAGTATTTT	CASGKMGGTDTQYF
TRBV6-5	TRBJ2-1	TRBD2	-	TGTGCCAGCAGTTCGCCGGGACTAGCGTGGAATGAGCAGTTCTTC	CASSSPGLAWNEQFF
TRBV7-8	TRBJ2-3	TRBD2	-	TGTGCCAGCAGCTTTCTAGCGGGGAGCACAGATACGCAGTATTTT	CASSFLAGSTDTQYF
TRBV11-2	TRBJ2-7	-	few	TGTGCCAGCAGCTTAGTATCCACGGGAAACTACGAGCAGTACTTC	CASSLVSTGNYEQYF
TRBV30	TRBJ1-2	-	once	TGTGCCTGGAGGTTTCTCCATGGCTACACCTTC	CAWRFLHGYTF
TRBV25-1	TRBJ1-2	TRBD1	-	TGTGCCAGCAGTGCAAGCCAGGGGGGAACCCATGATGGCTACACCTTC	CASSASQGGTHDGYTF
TRBV4-1	TRBJ1-5	-	-	TGCGCCAGCAGCCAAGAAACAGGGAGAAATCAGCCCCAGCATTTT	CASSQETGRNQPQHF
TRBV5-1	TRBJ2-2	-	-	TGCGCCAGCAGTTTCGGGGCTAACACCGGGGAGCTGTTTTTT	CASSFGANTGELFF
TRBV15	TRBJ1-2	TRBD1	-	TGTGCCACCAGCAGAGGGGGACAGGGAGAAGGAGGCTACACCTTC	CATSRGGQGEGGYTF
TRBV3-1/TRBV3-2	TRBJ1-2	TRBD1	-	TGTGCCAGCAGCCCGGGACAGGGGGTCCCCACCTTC	CASSPGQGVPTF
TRBV12-3/TRBV12-4	TRBJ2-1	-	-	TGTGCCAGCAGTTGGGCTAGCTCGAATGAGCAGTTCTTC	CASSWASSNEQFF
TRBV9	TRBJ2-7	-	-	TGTGCCAGCAGCGTAGGTCAGGGCGGATACTACGAGCAGTACTTC	CASSVGQGGYYEQYF
TRBV6-5	TRBJ2-1	-	-	TGTGCCAGCAGTTACGGGCGGAGCTCCTACAATGAGCAGTTCTTC	CASSYGRSSYNEQFF
TRBV11-2	TRBJ2-3	-	-	TGTGCCAGCAGCTTATTCCGTTCGTCTAGCACAGATACGCAGTATTTT	CASSLFRSSSTDTQYF
TRBV14	TRBJ2-1	-	-	TGTGCCAGCAGCCAAGTAGGGACGGGATCCTACAATGAGCAGTTCTTC	CASSQVGTGSYNEQFF
TRBV3-1/TRBV3-2	TRBJ1-2	-	-	TGTGCCAGCAGCCAAGAGGGAGGACGTAGTGGACACTTC	CASSQEGGRSGHF
TRBV5-1	TRBJ2-7	TRBD1	-	TGCGCCAGCAGCTTCCGAGGACAGGGGGATGACGAGCAGTACTTC	CASSFRGQGDDEQYF
TRBV28	TRBJ1-1	-	-	TGTGCCAGCAGTTTTCCGGGGACGCAACCTATGAACACTGAAGCTTTCTTT	CASSFPGTQPMNTEAFF
TRBV5-1	TRBJ1-5	-	-	TGCGCCAGCAGCTTGGATGGGGGAGGCCAGCCCCAGCATTTT	CASSLDGGGQPQHF
TRBV14	TRBJ2-5	TRBD2	-	TGTGCCAGCAGCCCCTGGGGAGCGGGGGGGCGAGAGACCCAGTACTTC	CASSPWGAGGRETQYF
TRBV28	TRBJ2-7	TRBD1	-	TGTGCCAGCAGGAATCCGGGACAGGGTATCCACGAGCAGTACTTC	CASRNPGQGIHEQYF
TRBV5-1	TRBJ1-1	TRBD1	-	TGCGCCAGCAGCCCCATGCAACAGGGGGCGGCTTTCTTT	CASSPMQQGAAFF
TRBV2	TRBJ2-1	TRBD2	-	TGTGCCAGCAGTGGGCTAGCGGGAGGAAATGAGCAGTTCTTC	CASSGLAGGNEQFF
TRBV6-2/TRBV6-3	TRBJ2-2	TRBD2	-	TGTGCCAGCAGTTACTCGGTTAGCGGGACCGGCGGGGAGCTGTTTTTT	CASSYSVSGTGGELFF
TRBV28	TRBJ1-1	-	-	TGTGCCAGCAACCCCCCCCAGGGAGGCACTGAAGCTTTCTTT	CASNPPQGGTEAFF
TRBV5-4	TRBJ2-3	-	-	TGTGCCAGCAGCTCCCGGGCCTGGACGACAGATACGCAGTATTTT	CASSSRAWTTDTQYF
TRBV5-1	TRBJ2-2	TRBD1	many	TGCGCCAGCAGCTTGGAACAGGGGACCGGGGAGCTGTTTTTT	CASSLEQGTGELFF
TRBV7-2	TRBJ1-1	-	-	TGTGCCAGCAGTTCTTACGGGACTCCTACTGAAGCTTTCTTT	CASSSYGTPTEAFF
TRBV11-3	TRBJ1-2	-	-	TGTGCCAGCAGTTCACTCGCTCGGGGACTAGATGGCTACACCTTC	CASSSLARGLDGYTF
TRBV11-2	TRBJ2-7	TRBD2	-	TGTGCCAGCAGCCCAACGGGGCGGGGGGGCCTCGAGCAGTACTTC	CASSPTGRGGLEQYF
TRBV3-1/TRBV3-2	TRBJ2-1	-	-	TGTGCCAGCAGCCTCGACCAACCCTCGGGACCCTACAATGAGCAGTTCTTC	CASSLDQPSGPYNEQFF